The next 9 T cell receptor beta chains were all read from a single sample in a study of regulatory T cells in long-lasting Graves disease. Indicated time point: newly diagnosed GD, antithyroid drugs for less than 3 months. The TCR library was made from RNA extracted from PBMCs. Sequencing libraries for TCR beta were prepared with iRepertoire HTBI primers and Arm-PCR of CDR3 regions. One entry per CDR3 protein results from TCRdb running MiXCR on the multiplex PCR reads. The sample lists some 560,000 distinct CDR3 sequences, about 16% occurring once. This same sample was also part of a study on T cells in Graves' hyperthyroidism and ophthalmopathy.

The sample in question was peripheral blood mononuclear cells (PBMCs), obtained at new diagnosis, from a patient treated with antithyroid drugs. The source of these receptors is a woman aged 40-65 years with Graves disease.

The table lists this clonotype with many counts. The chain links TRBV7-2 to TRBJ2-1, with 7 bases aligning to TRBD1. Germline lookup yields CDR1 SGHTA and CDR2 FQGNSA. This CDR3 is built from 15 residues. Trimming took 5 bases from V and 4 from J; bases not matched to a gene: 8. The DNA for the CDR3 is TGTGCCAGCAGCCGAACCGGGACAGCGTACAATGAGCAGTTCTTC. Translation gives CASSRTGTAYNEQFF.

The chain joins TRBV4-1 to TRBJ1-5; maybe TRBD1 (5 bases). The CDR3 contains 15 residues. In germline, CDR1 is MGHRA, CDR2 YSYEKL. V lost 1 base to trimming and J lost 7 bases, with 14 bases between them. The CDR3 DNA is TGCGCCAGCAGCCAAGTACGAGGAAGGGACCAGCCCCAGCATTTT. Translation: CASSQVRGRDQPQHF.

V is TRBV19 and J is TRBJ2-7; a weak D match, TRBD1 (6 bases). This CDR3 region has 11 residues. CDR1 and CDR2 (germline): LNHDA, SQIVND (reference sequence). Trimming cost V 8 bases and J 3 bases, with 8 bases left between them. CDR3 nucleotide sequence: TGTGCCAGTGGGGACATCTACGAGCAGTACTTC. It specifies CASGDIYEQYF.

This clonotype was picked up a small number of times. The chain uses TRBV6-1 and TRBJ1-1, with TRBD1 matching over 9 bases. CDR3 length: 14 amino acids. From germline, CDR1 is MNHNS and CDR2 SASEGT. The trim removed 7 bases at V and 5 bases at J, leaving 8 bases unmatched. The CDR3 reads CASMPNRGRTEAFF. CDR3 nucleotide sequence: TGTGCCAGCATGCCGAACAGGGGGCGGACTGAAGCTTTCTTT.

This clonotype has more than one count but fewer than ten. The chain has TRBV10-3 and TRBJ2-2; D is uncertain. CDR3 length: 13 residues. V lost 8 bases and J lost 2, with 9 bases in between. The germline CDR1 and CDR2 sequences are ENHRY and SYGVKD. Here the CDR3 reads CAIASVNTGELFF. Here the CDR3 DNA reads TGTGCCATCGCCTCGGTAAACACCGGGGAGCTGTTTTTT.

The table lists this clonotype with a few counts. The chain links TRBV20-1 to TRBJ2-1; perhaps TRBD2 as D (6 bases). The CDR3 loop spans 12 amino acids. Germline V gene lookup returns CDR1 DFQATT and CDR2 SNEGSKA (reference sequence). CDR3 protein: CTSGRSYNEQFF. The CDR3 region has the DNA TGCACTTCCGGGAGATCTTACAATGAGCAGTTCTTC.

In its sample, this clonotype was seen a few times. Here the CDR3 DNA reads TGTGCCAGCAGCTTGCTGTACGCGGAACAAGAGACCCAGTACTTC. Encoded protein: CASSLLYAEQETQYF. V is TRBV5-5 and J is TRBJ2-5; D is ambiguous. Trimming removed 1 base at V and 2 bases at J, with 12 bases between. The length of the CDR3 is 15 residues. Per the germline V gene, CDR1 is SGHKS and CDR2 is YYEKEE (reference sequence).

The gene calls are TRBV20-1 and TRBJ1-6; TRBD1 might be the D (5 bases). Deletions cut 0 bases from V and 7 bases from J, with 22 bases between. CDR1 and CDR2 from the germline V gene are DFQATT and SNEGSKA (reference sequence). The CDR3 sequence is 18 residues long. The CDR3: CSARDQASGGSRNSPLHF. The CDR3 DNA follows: TGCAGTGCTAGAGATCAGGCCAGTGGGGGATCTCGGAATTCACCCCTCCACTTT.

This sequence joins TRBV7-6 and TRBJ1-5; 10 nucleotides line up with TRBD1. Unmatched junction bases numbered 5, after V lost 3 bases and J lost 6 bases. The CDR3 is made up of 15 amino acids. Germline V gene data show CDR1 as SGHVS and CDR2 as FNYEAQ. CDR3 in amino acids: CASSFSGDRGQPQHF. CDR3 sequence (DNA): TGTGCCAGCAGCTTCTCCGGGGACAGGGGTCAGCCCCAGCATTTT. Filled out from reference TRBV7-6 and TRBJ1-5, the complete variable domain reads GAGVSQSPRYKVTKRGQDVALRCDPISGHVSLYWYRQALGQGPEFLTYFNYEAQQDKSGLPNDRFSAERPEGSISTLTIQRTEQRDSAMYRCASSFSGDRGQPQHFGDGTRLSIL.